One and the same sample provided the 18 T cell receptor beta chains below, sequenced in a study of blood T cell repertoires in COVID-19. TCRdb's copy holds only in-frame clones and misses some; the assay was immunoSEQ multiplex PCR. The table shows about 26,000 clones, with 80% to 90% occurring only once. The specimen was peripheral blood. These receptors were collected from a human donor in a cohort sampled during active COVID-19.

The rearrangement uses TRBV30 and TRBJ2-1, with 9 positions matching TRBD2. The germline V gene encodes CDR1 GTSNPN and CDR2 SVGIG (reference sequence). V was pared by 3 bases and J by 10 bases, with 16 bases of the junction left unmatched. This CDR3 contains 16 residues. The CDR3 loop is CAWRRARGGALGEQFF. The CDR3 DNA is TGTGCCTGGAGAAGGGCGCGCGGGGGGGCCCTTGGGGAGCAGTTCTTC.

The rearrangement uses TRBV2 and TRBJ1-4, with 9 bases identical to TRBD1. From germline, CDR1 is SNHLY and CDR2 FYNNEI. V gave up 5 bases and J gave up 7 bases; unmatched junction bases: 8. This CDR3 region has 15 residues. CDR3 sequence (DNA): TGTGCCAGCAGTAGGGGACAGGGTTCGAGTGAAAAACTGTTTTTT. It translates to CASSRGQGSSEKLFF.

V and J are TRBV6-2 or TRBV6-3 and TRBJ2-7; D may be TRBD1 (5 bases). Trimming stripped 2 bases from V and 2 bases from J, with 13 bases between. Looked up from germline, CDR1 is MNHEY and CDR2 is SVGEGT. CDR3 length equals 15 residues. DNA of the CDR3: TGTGCCAGCAGTTACGGGGCTACACCCCCCTACGAGCAGTACTTC. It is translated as CASSYGATPPYEQYF.

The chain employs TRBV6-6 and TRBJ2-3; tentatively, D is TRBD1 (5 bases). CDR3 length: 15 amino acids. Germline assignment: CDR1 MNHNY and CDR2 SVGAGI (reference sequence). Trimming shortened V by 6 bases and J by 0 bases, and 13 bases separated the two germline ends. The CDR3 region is CASRSRDSSTDTQYF. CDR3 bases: TGTGCCAGCAGATCCCGCGACAGCAGCACAGATACGCAGTATTTT.

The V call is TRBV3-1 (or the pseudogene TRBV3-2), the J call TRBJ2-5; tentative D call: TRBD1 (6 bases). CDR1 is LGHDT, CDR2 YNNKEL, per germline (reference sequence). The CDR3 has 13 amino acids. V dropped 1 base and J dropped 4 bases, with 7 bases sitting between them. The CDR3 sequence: CASSQVQGETQYF. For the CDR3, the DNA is TGTGCCAGCAGCCAAGTACAGGGAGAGACCCAGTACTTC.

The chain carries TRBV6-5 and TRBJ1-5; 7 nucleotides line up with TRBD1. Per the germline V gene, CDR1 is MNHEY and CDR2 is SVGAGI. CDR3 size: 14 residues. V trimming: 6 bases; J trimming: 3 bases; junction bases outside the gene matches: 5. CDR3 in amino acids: CASRGDSDNQPQHF. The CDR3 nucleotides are TGTGCCAGCAGGGGGGACAGCGACAATCAGCCCCAGCATTTT.

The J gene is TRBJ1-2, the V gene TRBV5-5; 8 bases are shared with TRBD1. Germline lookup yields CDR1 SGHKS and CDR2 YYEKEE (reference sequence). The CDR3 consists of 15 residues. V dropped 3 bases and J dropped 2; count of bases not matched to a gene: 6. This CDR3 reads CASSSRQGRNYGYTF. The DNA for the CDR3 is TGTGCCAGCAGCTCTCGACAGGGGCGCAACTATGGCTACACCTTC.

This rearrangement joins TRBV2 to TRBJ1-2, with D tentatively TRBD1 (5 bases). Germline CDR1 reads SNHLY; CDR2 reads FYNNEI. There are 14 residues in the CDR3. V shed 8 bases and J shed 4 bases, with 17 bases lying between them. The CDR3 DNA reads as TGTGCCAGCCGCCCAGTGGCGGGGGTCTATGGCTACACCTTC. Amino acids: CASRPVAGVYGYTF.

The CDR3 nucleotides read TGTGCCAGCAGTTTAGGGGTCTCACCCAAGAGGGGGGGACGAGAGACCCAGTACTTC. This codes for CASSLGVSPKRGGRETQYF. The rearrangement links TRBV28 to TRBJ2-5; D possibly corresponds to TRBD2 (7 bases). This CDR3 has 19 amino acids. V was clipped by 2 bases and J by 4 bases, with 26 bases between them. Looked up from germline, CDR1 is MDHEN and CDR2 is SYDVKM.

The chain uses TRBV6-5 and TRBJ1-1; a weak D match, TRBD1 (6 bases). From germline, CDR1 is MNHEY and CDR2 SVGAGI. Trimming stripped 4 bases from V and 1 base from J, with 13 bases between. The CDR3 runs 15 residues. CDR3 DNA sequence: TGTGCCAGCAGTTTTGACAGGAGAGAGAACACTGAAGCTTTCTTT. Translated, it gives CASSFDRRENTEAFF.

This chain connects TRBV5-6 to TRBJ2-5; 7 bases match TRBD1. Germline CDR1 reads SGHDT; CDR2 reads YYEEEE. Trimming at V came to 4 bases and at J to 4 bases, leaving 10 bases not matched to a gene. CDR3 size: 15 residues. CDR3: CASSPLTGSGETQYF. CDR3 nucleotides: TGTGCCAGCAGCCCCCTGACAGGGAGTGGAGAGACCCAGTACTTC.

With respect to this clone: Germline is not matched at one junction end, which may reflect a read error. Here the CDR3 DNA reads TGTGCCTGGTCGGGGGGCACGAACGCCGGGGAGCTGTTTTTT. Protein product: CAWSGGTNAGELFF. V gene TRBV30 combines with J gene TRBJ2-2; D might be TRBD2 (7 bases). Germline CDR1 reads GTSNPN; CDR2 reads SVGIG (reference sequence). The CDR3 covers 14 residues.

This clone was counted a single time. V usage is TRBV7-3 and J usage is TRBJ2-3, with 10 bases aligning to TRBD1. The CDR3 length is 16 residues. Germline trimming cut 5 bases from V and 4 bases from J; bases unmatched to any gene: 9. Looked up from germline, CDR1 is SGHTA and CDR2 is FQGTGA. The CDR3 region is CASSLAGTGEADTQYF. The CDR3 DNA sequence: TGTGCCAGCAGCCTCGCCGGGACAGGGGAGGCAGATACGCAGTATTTT.

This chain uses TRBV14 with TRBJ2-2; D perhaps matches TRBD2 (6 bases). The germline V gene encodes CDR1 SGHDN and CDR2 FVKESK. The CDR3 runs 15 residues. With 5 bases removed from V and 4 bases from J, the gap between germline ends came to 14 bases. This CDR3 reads CASSSPGVGTGELFF. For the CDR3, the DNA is TGTGCCAGCAGCTCCCCGGGGGTTGGCACCGGGGAGCTGTTTTTT.

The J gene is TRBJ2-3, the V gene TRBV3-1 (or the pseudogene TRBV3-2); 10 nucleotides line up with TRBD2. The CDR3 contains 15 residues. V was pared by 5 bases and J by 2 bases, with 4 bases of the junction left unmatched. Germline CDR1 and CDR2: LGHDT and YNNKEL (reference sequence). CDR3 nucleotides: TGTGCCAGCAGCTCGACTAGCGGGTACACAGATACGCAGTATTTT. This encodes CASSSTSGYTDTQYF.

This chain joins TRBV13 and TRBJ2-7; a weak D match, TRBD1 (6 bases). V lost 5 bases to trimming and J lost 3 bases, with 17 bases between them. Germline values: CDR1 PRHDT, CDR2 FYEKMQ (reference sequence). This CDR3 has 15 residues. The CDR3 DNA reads TGTGCCAGCAGCGGGGGAACAGGGTCGATCTACGAGCAGTACTTC. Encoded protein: CASSGGTGSIYEQYF.

The CDR3 DNA follows: TGTGCCAGCCGGGCGCGGACTAGCGGATCCGAGCAGTTCTTC. Encoded protein: CASRARTSGSEQFF. The V and J genes are TRBV2 and TRBJ2-1, with 10 bases aligning to TRBD2. V dropped 8 bases and J dropped 10; count of bases not matched to a gene: 11. This CDR3 is 14 amino acids long. CDR1 is SNHLY, CDR2 FYNNEI, per germline.

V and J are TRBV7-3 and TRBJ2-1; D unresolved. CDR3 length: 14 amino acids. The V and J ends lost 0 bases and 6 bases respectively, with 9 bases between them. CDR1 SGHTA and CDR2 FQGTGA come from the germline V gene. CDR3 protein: CASSLTLEANEQFF. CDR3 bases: TGTGCCAGCAGCTTAACCCTAGAAGCCAATGAGCAGTTCTTC.